This paragraph covers one T cell receptor beta chain sequence. The antigen remains unidentified. This record comes from a study of tumor-infiltrating lymphocytes in primary liver carcinoma. Study observations and caveats: Less overlap was seen in tumor-adjacent and tumor-blood pairs than in tumor region pairs.

Synthesis of TCR beta cDNA was carried out from 500 ng total RNA with a constant-region primer. ARM-PCR was slightly modified, and three nested multiplex PCR rounds with it gave rise to the TCR beta libraries. It was with TRBV1-TRBV30 forward primers and a C-beta reverse primer that the first two PCR rounds were run, at around 10 cycles each. TCRdb independently ran MiXCR on the multiplex PCR reads; one entry per CDR3 protein. This table has just under 95,000 distinct CDR3 sequences, around 70% appearing once. With V trimmed by 7 bases and J by 6 bases, 12 bases remained unmatched. This CDR3 is built from 15 residues. Starting material for RNA and DNA co-extraction consisted of about 17-32 mg of unsorted bulk tissue.

Sequences were obtained from tumor-adjacent normal liver tissue. The receptor comes from a man aged 35-49 years with primary liver carcinoma and hepatitis B virus infection. The chain carries TRBV12-3 or TRBV12-4 and TRBJ2-1, with 7 bases lining up with TRBD2. The DNA for the CDR3 is TGTGCCAGCATTCGTGCCCGGGGGGACTTCAATGAGCAGTTCTTC. This encodes CASIRARGDFNEQFF.